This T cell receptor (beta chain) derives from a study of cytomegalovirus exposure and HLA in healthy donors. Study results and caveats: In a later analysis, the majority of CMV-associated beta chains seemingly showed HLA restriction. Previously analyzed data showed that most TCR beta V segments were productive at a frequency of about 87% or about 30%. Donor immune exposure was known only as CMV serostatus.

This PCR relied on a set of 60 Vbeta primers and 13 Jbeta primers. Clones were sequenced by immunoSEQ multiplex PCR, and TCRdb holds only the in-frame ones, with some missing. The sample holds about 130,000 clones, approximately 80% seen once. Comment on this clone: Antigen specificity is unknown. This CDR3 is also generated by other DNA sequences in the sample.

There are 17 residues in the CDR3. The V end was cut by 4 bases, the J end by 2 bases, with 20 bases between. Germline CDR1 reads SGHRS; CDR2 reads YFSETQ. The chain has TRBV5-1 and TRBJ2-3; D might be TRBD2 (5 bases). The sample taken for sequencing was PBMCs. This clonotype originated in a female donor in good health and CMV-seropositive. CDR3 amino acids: CASSPTRESRLTDTQYF. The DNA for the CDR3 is TGCGCCAGCAGCCCTACTAGGGAATCCAGGCTCACAGATACGCAGTATTTT. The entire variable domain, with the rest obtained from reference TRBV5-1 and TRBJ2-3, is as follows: KAGVTQTPRYLIKTRGQQVTLSCSPISGHRSVSWYQQTPGQGLQFLFEYFSETQRNKGNFPGRFSGRQFSNSRSEMNVSTLELGDSALYLCASSPTRESRLTDTQYFGPGTRLTVL.